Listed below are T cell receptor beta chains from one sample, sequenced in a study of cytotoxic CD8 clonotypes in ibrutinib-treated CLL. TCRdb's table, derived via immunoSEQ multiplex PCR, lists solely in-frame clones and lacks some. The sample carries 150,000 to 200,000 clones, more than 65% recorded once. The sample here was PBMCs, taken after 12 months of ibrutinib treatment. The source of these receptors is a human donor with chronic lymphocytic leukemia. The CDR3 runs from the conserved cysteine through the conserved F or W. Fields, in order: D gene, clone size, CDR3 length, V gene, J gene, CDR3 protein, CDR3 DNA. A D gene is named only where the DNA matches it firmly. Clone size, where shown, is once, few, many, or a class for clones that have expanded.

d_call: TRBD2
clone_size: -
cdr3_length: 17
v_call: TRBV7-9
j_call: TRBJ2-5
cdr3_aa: CASSLPPGGAVRETQYF
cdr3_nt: TGTGCCAGCAGTCTACCCCCCGGGGGGGCCGTCAGAGAGACCCAGTACTTC

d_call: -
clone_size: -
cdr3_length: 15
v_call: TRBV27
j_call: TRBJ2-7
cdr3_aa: CASSLKAEGSYEQYF
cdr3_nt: TGTGCCAGCAGTTTAAAGGCGGAGGGGTCCTACGAGCAGTACTTC

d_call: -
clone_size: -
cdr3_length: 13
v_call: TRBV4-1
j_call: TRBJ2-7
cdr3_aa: CASSPGLAYEQYF
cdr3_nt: TGCGCCAGCAGCCCGGGTTTAGCCTACGAGCAGTACTTC

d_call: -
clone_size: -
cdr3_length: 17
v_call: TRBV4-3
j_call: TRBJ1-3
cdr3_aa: CASSPNRLGATGNTIYF
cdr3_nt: TGCGCCAGCAGCCCCAACCGCCTCGGAGCGACTGGAAACACCATATATTTT

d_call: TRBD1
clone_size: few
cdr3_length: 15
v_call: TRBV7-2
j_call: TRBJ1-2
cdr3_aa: CASSKQTGANYGYTF
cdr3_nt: TGTGCCAGCAGCAAACAGACAGGGGCTAACTATGGCTACACCTTC

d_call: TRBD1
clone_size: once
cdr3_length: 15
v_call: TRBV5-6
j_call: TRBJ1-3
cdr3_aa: CASSLEGGSGNTIYF
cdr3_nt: TGTGCCAGCAGCTTGGAAGGGGGCTCCGGAAACACCATATATTTT

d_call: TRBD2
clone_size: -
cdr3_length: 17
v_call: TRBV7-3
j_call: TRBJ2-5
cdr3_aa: CASSLTQGTSGQETQYF
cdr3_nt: TGTGCCAGCAGCTTAACGCAAGGGACTAGCGGCCAAGAGACCCAGTACTTC

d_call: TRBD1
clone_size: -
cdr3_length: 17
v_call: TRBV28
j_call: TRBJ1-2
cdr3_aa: CASSLVLRTGGSYGYTF
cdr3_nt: TGTGCCAGCAGTTTAGTGTTAAGAACAGGGGGCTCCTATGGCTACACCTTC

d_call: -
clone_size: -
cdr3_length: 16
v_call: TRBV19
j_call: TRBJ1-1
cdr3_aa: CATSTPGADWSTEAFF
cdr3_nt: TGTGCCACCTCAACCCCTGGGGCAGATTGGTCTACTGAAGCTTTCTTT

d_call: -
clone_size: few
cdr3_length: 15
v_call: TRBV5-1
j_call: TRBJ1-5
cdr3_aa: CASSLVPGVNQPQHF
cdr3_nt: TGCGCCAGCAGCTTGGTTCCAGGTGTCAATCAGCCCCAGCATTTT

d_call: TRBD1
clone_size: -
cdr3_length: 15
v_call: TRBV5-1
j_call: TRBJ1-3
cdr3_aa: CASSLERGLANTIYF
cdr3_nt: TGCGCCAGCAGCTTGGAAAGGGGGCTGGCAAACACCATATATTTT

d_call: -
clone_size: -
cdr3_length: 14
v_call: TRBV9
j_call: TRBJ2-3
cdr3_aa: CASGVGKITDTQYF
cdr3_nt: TGTGCCAGCGGCGTAGGGAAAATCACAGATACGCAGTATTTT

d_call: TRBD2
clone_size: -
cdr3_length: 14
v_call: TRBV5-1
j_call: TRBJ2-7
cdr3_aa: CASSLASLADEQYF
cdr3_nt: TGCGCCAGCAGCTTGGCCAGTCTAGCGGACGAGCAGTACTTC

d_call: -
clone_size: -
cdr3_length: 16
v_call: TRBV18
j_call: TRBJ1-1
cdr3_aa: CASSPPSRQLNTEAFF
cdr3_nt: TGTGCCAGCTCACCACCTTCGCGACAGCTGAACACTGAAGCTTTCTTT